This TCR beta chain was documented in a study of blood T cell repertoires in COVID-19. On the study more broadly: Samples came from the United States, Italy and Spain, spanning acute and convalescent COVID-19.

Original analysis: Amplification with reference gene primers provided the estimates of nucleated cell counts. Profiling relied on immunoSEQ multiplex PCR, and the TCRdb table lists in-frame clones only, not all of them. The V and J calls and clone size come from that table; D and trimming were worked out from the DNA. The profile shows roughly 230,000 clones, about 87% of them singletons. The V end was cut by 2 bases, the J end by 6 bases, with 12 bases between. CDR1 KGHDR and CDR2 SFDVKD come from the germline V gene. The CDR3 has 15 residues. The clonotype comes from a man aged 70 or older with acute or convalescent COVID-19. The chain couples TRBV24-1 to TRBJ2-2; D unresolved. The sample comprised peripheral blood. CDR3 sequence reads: CATSDSRSSSGELFF. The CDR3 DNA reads TGTGCCACCAGTGATTCCAGGTCGAGCTCCGGGGAGCTGTTTTTT.